The present TCR beta chain was sequenced within a study of tumor and adjacent non-tumor tissue in lung cancer. Study-level findings and limits: In normal lung, the top 100 clones were significantly more dominant than in tumor.

RNA was extracted from bulk tissue without any cell sorting. CDR3 size: 20 residues. The germline CDR1 and CDR2 sequences are MGHRA and YSYEKL. As concerns this clonotype: Antigen: not known. One end of the junction is discordant with germline, which a read error may explain.

The library came from three nested PCR rounds adapted from ARM-PCR protocols. MiXCR, run by TCRdb on the multiplex PCR reads, gives a single entry per CDR3 protein. Altogether under 150,000 distinct CDR3 sequences are present, roughly 66% being singletons, with the ten largest covering 18%. This clonotype originated in a man between 60 and 75 years old with small cell lung cancer. The V gene is TRBV4-1, the J gene TRBJ2-2; unclear D gene. The specimen sequenced was lung tumor tissue. Here the CDR3 DNA reads TGCGCCAGCAGCCAAGTTCCCCACTCGCAGTCCCACTCGAACACCGCGGAGCTGTTTTTT. It translates to CASSQVPHSQSHSNTAELFF.